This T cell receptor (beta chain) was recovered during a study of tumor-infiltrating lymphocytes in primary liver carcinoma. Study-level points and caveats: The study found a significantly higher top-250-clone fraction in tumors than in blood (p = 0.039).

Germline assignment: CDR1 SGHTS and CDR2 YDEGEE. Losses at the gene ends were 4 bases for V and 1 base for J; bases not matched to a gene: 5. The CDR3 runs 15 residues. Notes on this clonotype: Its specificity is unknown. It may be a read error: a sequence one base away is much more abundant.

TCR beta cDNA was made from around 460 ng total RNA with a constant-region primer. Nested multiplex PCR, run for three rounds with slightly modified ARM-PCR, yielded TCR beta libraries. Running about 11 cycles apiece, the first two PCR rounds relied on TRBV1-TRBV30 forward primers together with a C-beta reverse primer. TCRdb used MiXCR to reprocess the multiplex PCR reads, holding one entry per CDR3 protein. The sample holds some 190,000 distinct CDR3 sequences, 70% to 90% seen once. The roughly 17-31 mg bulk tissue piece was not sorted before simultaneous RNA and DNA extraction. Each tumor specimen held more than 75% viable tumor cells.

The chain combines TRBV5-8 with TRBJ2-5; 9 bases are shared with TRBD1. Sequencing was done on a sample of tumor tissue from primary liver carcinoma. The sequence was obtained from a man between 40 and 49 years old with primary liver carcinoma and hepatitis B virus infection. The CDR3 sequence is CASSGGQGVQETQYF. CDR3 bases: TGTGCCAGCAGCGGGGGACAGGGAGTCCAAGAGACCCAGTACTTC.